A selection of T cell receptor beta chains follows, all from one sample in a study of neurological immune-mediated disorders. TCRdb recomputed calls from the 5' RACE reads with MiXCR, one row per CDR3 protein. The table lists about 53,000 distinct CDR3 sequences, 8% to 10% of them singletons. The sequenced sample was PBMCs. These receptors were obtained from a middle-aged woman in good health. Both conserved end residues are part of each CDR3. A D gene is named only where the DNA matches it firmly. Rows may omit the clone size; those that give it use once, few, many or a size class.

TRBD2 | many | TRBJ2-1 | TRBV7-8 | CASSPGGLAGSSYNEQFF | TGTGCCAGCAGCCCCGGGGGACTAGCGGGGAGCTCCTACAATGAGCAGTTCTTC
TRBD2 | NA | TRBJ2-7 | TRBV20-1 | CSPRDDQQTSGCPYEQYF | TGCAGTCCTAGAGATGATCAGCAAACTAGCGGGTGTCCCTACGAGCAGTACTTC
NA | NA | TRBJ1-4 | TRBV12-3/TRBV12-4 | CASSRSRANEKLFF | TGTGCCAGCAGTCGATCCAGGGCCAACGAAAAACTGTTTTTT
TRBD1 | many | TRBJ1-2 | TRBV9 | CASSADRVGYTF | TGTGCCAGCAGCGCGGACAGGGTCGGGTACACCTTC
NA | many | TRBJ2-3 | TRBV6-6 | CASSPTSPHGTQYF | TGTGCCAGCAGTCCGACTAGTCCCCATGGGACGCAGTATTTT
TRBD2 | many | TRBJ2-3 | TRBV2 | CASSEQGLAGTDTQYF | TGTGCCAGCAGTGAACAGGGACTAGCTGGCACAGATACGCAGTATTTT
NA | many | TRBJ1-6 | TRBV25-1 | CASSEWYGGLSPLHF | TGTGCCAGCAGTGAATGGTACGGCGGGCTTTCACCCCTCCACTTT
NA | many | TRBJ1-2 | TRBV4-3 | CASSQDHEGGYTF | TGCGCCAGCAGCCAAGATCACGAAGGCGGCTACACCTTC
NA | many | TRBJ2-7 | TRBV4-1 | CASSQGSSHYEQYF | TGCGCCAGCAGCCAGGGCAGCTCGCACTACGAGCAGTACTTC
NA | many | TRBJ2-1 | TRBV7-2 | CASRGGQYNEQFF | TGTGCCAGCAGGGGCGGGCAGTACAATGAGCAGTTCTTC
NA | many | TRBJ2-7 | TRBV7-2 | CASSPHLVGYEQYF | TGTGCCAGCAGCCCCCATCTCGTGGGATACGAGCAGTACTTC
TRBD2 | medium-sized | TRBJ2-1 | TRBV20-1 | CSARVPSGRQYNEQFF | TGCAGTGCTAGAGTTCCCAGCGGGAGGCAATACAATGAGCAGTTCTTC
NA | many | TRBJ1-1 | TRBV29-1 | CSVEDGTNTEAFF | TGCAGCGTTGAAGACGGGACGAACACTGAAGCTTTCTTT
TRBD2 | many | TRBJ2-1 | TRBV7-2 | CASTLARAGGSSRRRDEQFF | TGTGCCAGCACCCTAGCACGCGCGGGGGGATCTAGCCGCCGTCGCGATGAGCAGTTCTTC
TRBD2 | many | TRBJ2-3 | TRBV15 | CATSTGLAGGVTQYF | TGTGCCACCAGCACCGGACTAGCGGGAGGGGTTACGCAGTATTTT
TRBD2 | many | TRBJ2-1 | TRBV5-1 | CASSTLAGGGNEQFF | TGCGCCAGCAGCACCCTAGCGGGAGGTGGCAATGAGCAGTTCTTC